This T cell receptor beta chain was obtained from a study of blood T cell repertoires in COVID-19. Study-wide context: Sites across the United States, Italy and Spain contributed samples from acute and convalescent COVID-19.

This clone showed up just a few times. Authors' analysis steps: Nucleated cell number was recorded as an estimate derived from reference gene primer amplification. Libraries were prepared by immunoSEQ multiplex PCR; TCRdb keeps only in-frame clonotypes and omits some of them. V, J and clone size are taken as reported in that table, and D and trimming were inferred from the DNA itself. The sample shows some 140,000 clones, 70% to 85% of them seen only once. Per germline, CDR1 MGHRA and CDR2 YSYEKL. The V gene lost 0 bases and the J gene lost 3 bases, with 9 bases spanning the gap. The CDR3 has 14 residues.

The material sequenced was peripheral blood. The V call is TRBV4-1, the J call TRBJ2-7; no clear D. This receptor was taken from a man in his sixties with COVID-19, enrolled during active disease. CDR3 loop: CASSQDLHYYEQYF. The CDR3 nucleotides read TGCGCCAGCAGCCAAGATCTCCACTACTACGAGCAGTACTTC.